This T cell receptor beta chain was identified in a study of T cell responses to AZD1222 COVID-19 vaccine. Assay: immunoSEQ multiplex PCR; the TCRdb copy retains only in-frame clones and omits some. Counted here are approximately 84,000 clones, 75% to 90% occurring once; the ten biggest clones make up approximately 30%. This TCR came from an adult in good health. The specimen was peripheral blood, collected on day 0 of AZD1222 vaccination.

DNA for the CDR3: TGTGCCAGCCACAGGGACAGGGGGTCCGAGCAGTACTTC. Residues: CASHRDRGSEQYF. The chain joins TRBV25-1 to TRBJ2-7; 11 bases align to TRBD1. Per germline, CDR1 MGHDK and CDR2 SYGVNS. Trimming took 8 bases from V and 6 from J; bases not matched to a gene: 6. The CDR3 length is 13 residues.